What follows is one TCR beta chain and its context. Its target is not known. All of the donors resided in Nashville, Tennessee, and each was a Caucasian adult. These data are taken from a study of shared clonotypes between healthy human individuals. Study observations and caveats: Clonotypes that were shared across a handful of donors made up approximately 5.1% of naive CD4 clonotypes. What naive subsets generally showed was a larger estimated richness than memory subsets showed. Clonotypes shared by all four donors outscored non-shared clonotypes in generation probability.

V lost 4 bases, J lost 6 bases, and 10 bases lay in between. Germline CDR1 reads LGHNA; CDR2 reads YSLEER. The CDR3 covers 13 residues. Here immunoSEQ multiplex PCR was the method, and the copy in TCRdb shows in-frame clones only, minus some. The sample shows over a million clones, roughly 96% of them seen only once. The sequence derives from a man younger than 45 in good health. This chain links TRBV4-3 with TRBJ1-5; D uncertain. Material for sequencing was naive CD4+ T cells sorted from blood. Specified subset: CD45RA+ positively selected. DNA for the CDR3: TGCGCCAGCAGCCGAACCGGTGGTCAGCCCCAGCATTTT. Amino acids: CASSRTGGQPQHF.